This T cell receptor beta chain stems from a study of graft-versus-host responses after intestinal transplantation. Study-wide context: Every one of the recipients received anti-thymocyte globulin induction and afterwards took tacrolimus and steroids for around 3 years. Findings of the study overall: Early declines in HvG clones that occurred post-transplant were associated with peak circulating GvH clone levels.

Clones were sequenced by immunoSEQ multiplex PCR, and TCRdb holds only the in-frame ones, with some missing. Of more than 95,000 clones detected, about nine tenths appear once; the ten largest clones hold approximately 0.18%. V lost 6 bases to trimming and J lost 6 bases, with 17 bases between them. The CDR3 extends over 15 amino acids. Germline CDR1 is SGHVS and CDR2 is FQNEAQ. Concerning this clone itself: Its antigen is not known.

This rearrangement joins TRBV7-8 to TRBJ1-4; no firm D call. The clonotype was recovered from a human donor who received an intestinal transplant. Sample: unstimulated CD4+ T cells sorted from spleen or lymph node cells, taken before intestinal transplant. CDR3 protein: CASSRGRAEDEKLFF. The CDR3 DNA reads as TGTGCCAGCAGTAGAGGGAGGGCCGAGGATGAAAAACTGTTTTTT.